Each of the 25 T cell receptor beta chains below was sequenced from the same sample in a study of cytomegalovirus exposure and HLA in healthy donors. The PCR ran on 60 Vbeta and 13 Jbeta primers. The data were produced by immunoSEQ multiplex PCR, yet TCRdb's version contains in-frame clones alone and is incomplete. This sample has 180,000 or so clones, with around 79% found just once. The specimen sequenced was PBMCs. All receptors come from a man aged 35 to 55 in good health and CMV-seropositive.

The chain recombines TRBV9 with TRBJ2-1, with 9 bases identical to TRBD2. There are 17 residues in the CDR3. After removal of 0 bases from V and 6 bases from J, the junction contained 10 bases not matched to a gene. Germline V gene data show CDR1 as SGDLS and CDR2 as YYNGEE. The CDR3 DNA reads as TGTGCCAGCAGCGTAGTGGGGTCTAGCGGGGCCCTCAATGAGCAGTTCTTC. Translation gives CASSVVGSSGALNEQFF.

The J gene is TRBJ2-3, the V gene TRBV5-4; the match to TRBD2 covers 9 bases. The V and J ends lost 3 bases and 3 bases, in that order; junction bases with no gene match: 5. The CDR3 contains 15 residues. Germline V CDR1 and CDR2: SGHNT, YYREEE (reference sequence). CDR3 sequence: CASSSPSGATDTQYF. CDR3 DNA: TGTGCCAGCAGCTCGCCTAGCGGGGCGACAGATACGCAGTATTTT.

Remarks on this clone: The junction and the germline gene differ at one end; a read error may be behind it. The rearrangement joins TRBV30 to TRBJ2-4; D is perhaps TRBD1 (5 bases). Germline V gene lookup returns CDR1 GTSNPN and CDR2 SVGIG (reference sequence). CDR3 length equals 13 residues. CDR3 in amino acids: CAWSRAGKNSQYF. CDR3 bases: TGTGCCTGGAGCCGGGCAGGGAAAAACAGTCAGTACTTC.

This clone was seen just once. The chain combines TRBV5-5 with TRBJ2-6; TRBD2 aligns across 15 bases. Germline CDR1 and CDR2: SGHKS and YYEKEE (reference sequence). The V segment lost 1 base and the J segment 2 bases; nucleotides outside the gene matches: 7. The CDR3 has 20 residues. This CDR3 reads CASSLMGLAGGSTGANVLTF. The CDR3 nucleotides read TGTGCCAGCAGCTTGATGGGACTAGCGGGAGGATCGACTGGGGCCAACGTCCTGACTTTC.

The chain is built from TRBV5-1 and TRBJ1-1, with 8 bases matching TRBD1. The CDR3 spans 14 residues. In germline, CDR1 is SGHRS, CDR2 YFSETQ. J gave up 3 bases and V 4 bases, and 5 bases lay outside the gene matches. In nucleotides, the CDR3 is TGCGCCAGCAGCACGGACAGGGCGGACACTGAAGCTTTCTTT. Its protein is CASSTDRADTEAFF.

There are a few counts of this clone. The chain joins TRBV6-5 to TRBJ1-2, with 10 nucleotides matching TRBD1. The trim removed 0 bases at V and 4 bases at J, leaving 5 bases unmatched. The CDR3 runs 16 residues. The germline CDR1 and CDR2 sequences are MNHEY and SVGAGI. CDR3 bases: TGTGCCAGCAGTTACTCGGGACAGGGGCTAATCTATGGCTACACCTTC. As protein: CASSYSGQGLIYGYTF.

The rearrangement joins TRBV10-2 to TRBJ2-7; the D is unclear. This CDR3 has 11 residues. V lost 6 bases and J 0 bases, leaving 3 bases between the germline ends. Germline V gene lookup returns CDR1 WSHSY and CDR2 SAAADI. The CDR3 sequence: CASRASYEQYF. CDR3 DNA: TGCGCCAGCAGGGCCTCCTACGAGCAGTACTTC.

The chain uses TRBV11-3 and TRBJ2-7; TRBD2 is a possible D gene (5 bases). The germline gives CDR1 SGHNT, CDR2 YENEEA. The CDR3 sequence is 14 residues long. Trimming removed 2 bases at V and 0 bases at J, with 8 bases between. The DNA for the CDR3 is TGTGCCAGCAGCTTATGGGAGAGCTCCTACGAGCAGTACTTC. It is translated as CASSLWESSYEQYF.

V is TRBV13 and J is TRBJ1-2, with D perhaps matching TRBD1 (5 bases). V was clipped by 2 bases and J by 6 bases, with 22 bases between them. CDR1 PRHDT and CDR2 FYEKMQ come from the germline V gene (reference sequence). This CDR3 has 17 amino acids. The CDR3 spells CASSLNTLWGGRDGYTF. CDR3 sequence (DNA): TGTGCCAGCAGCTTAAATACCCTCTGGGGGGGTCGGGATGGCTACACCTTC.

The chain is built from TRBV27 and TRBJ1-1, with 7 positions matching TRBD1. Germline CDR1 is MNHEY and CDR2 is SMNVEV (reference sequence). V gave up 5 bases and J gave up 7 bases; unmatched junction bases: 10. The CDR3 length is 14 residues. The DNA for the CDR3 is TGTGCCAGCAGTCCAGCGACAGGGTCGGGTGAAGCTTTCTTT. This encodes CASSPATGSGEAFF.

CDR3 DNA sequence: TGCGCCAGCAGCCCGCTAGCGGGACCTAGCACAGATACGCAGTATTTT. This translates into CASSPLAGPSTDTQYF. The rearrangement uses TRBV5-1 and TRBJ2-3; 9 nucleotides align to TRBD2. This CDR3 is built from 16 residues. Germline V CDR1 and CDR2: SGHRS, YFSETQ. Unmatched junction bases numbered 6, after V lost 4 bases and J lost 0 bases.

The rearrangement uses TRBV6-6 and TRBJ1-1; 8 bases are a match to TRBD1. This CDR3 region has 14 residues. The J segment lost 1 base and the V segment lost 4 bases, leaving 2 bases of the junction unmatched. Germline assignment: CDR1 MNHNY and CDR2 SVGAGI (reference sequence). In DNA form, the CDR3 reads TGTGCCAGCAGTTCAGGGACAGGGAACACTGAAGCTTTCTTT. This codes for CASSSGTGNTEAFF.

The chain combines TRBV6-6 with TRBJ1-5; D is undetermined. From germline, CDR1 is MNHNY and CDR2 SVGAGI (reference sequence). V was clipped by 0 bases and J by 8 bases, with 11 bases between them. The CDR3 covers 14 residues. CDR3 bases: TGTGCCAGCAGTTACTCGAAGGTGAGCGAGCCCCAGCATTTT. It is translated as CASSYSKVSEPQHF.

This clone is labeled medium-sized. Other DNA sequences within the sample encode an identical CDR3. This chain connects TRBV6-1 to TRBJ2-7, with D perhaps TRBD1 (5 bases). V lost 1 base, J lost 4 bases, and 14 bases lay in between. CDR1 and CDR2 from the germline V gene are MNHNS and SASEGT. This CDR3 is built from 15 residues. CDR3: CASSEVQGAAYEQYF. The CDR3 nucleotides are TGTGCCAGCAGTGAAGTCCAGGGTGCGGCGTACGAGCAGTACTTC.

This clone was seen only a few times. The chain employs TRBV10-3 and TRBJ2-5, with 9 bases matching TRBD1. Germline V CDR1 and CDR2: ENHRY, SYGVKD. The CDR3 contains 13 residues. With V trimmed by 5 bases and J by 3 bases, 1 base remained unmatched. Here the CDR3 reads CAISRTGEETQYF. DNA of the CDR3: TGTGCCATCAGTAGGACAGGGGAAGAGACCCAGTACTTC.

The chain uses TRBV28 and TRBJ1-1; 10 bases map to TRBD1. Trimming at V came to 4 bases and at J to 3 bases, leaving 2 bases not matched to a gene. Looked up from germline, CDR1 is MDHEN and CDR2 is SYDVKM. This CDR3 comprises 14 residues. The CDR3 nucleotides read TGTGCCAGCAGTTCGACAGGGGGCTACACTGAAGCTTTCTTT. Translation: CASSSTGGYTEAFF.

This clone was detected only once. The V and J genes are TRBV7-9 and TRBJ2-5, with D hard to call. The J call may be in error: the DNA end matches TRBJ2-7 better. The CDR3 is 14 residues long. The germline CDR1 and CDR2 sequences are SEHNR and FQNEAQ (reference sequence). CDR3 residues: CASSPSLNSYEQYF. As DNA, the CDR3 is TGTGCCAGCAGCCCATCACTGAACTCCTACGAGCAGTACTTC.

The chain employs TRBV5-1 and TRBJ2-7, with D unresolved. The CDR3 is 15 residues long. The ends were cut back, 2 bases at V and 2 bases at J, with 14 bases in the middle. CDR1 and CDR2 (germline): SGHRS, YFSETQ. This CDR3 reads CASSFWSGSPYEQYF. In nucleotides, the CDR3 is TGCGCCAGCAGCTTTTGGTCAGGCTCTCCCTACGAGCAGTACTTC.

The chain is built from TRBV10-3 and TRBJ2-1; 8 bases map to TRBD2. The trim removed 4 bases at V and 8 bases at J, leaving 7 bases unmatched. CDR1 and CDR2 from the germline V gene are ENHRY and SYGVKD. The CDR3 sequence is 14 residues long. CDR3 DNA sequence: TGTGCCATCAGTGCATCTCTAGCGGGCCATGAGCAGTTCTTC. It specifies CAISASLAGHEQFF.

Worth noting for this clone: The germline gene is not matched at one end of the junction; a read error may be the cause. This chain uses TRBV7-2 with TRBJ2-4, with D possibly being TRBD2 (5 bases). Germline-derived CDR1 and CDR2 are SGHTA and FQGNSA. The CDR3 loop spans 13 amino acids. The CDR3 region is CASRRAGENSQYF. CDR3 DNA: TGTGCCAGCAGGCGGGCCGGGGAAAACAGTCAGTACTTC.

The CDR3 DNA is TGTGCCAGCAGCACCGGACAGGGACCGCTTAATGAAGCTTTCTTT. Translated: CASSTGQGPLNEAFF. J is TRBJ1-1 and V is TRBV7-6, with 8 bases fitting TRBD1. This CDR3 spans 15 amino acids. Germline V gives CDR1 SGHVS, CDR2 FNYEAQ. The V gene end was trimmed by 5 bases and the J gene end by 7 bases; junction bases not matched to a gene: 12.

This clone showed up just a few times. The V and J genes are TRBV5-6 and TRBJ2-3; weak D call: TRBD1 (5 bases). The CDR3 has 15 residues. Germline loops: CDR1 SGHDT, CDR2 YYEEEE. The ends were cut back, 4 bases at V and 2 bases at J, with 14 bases in the middle. The chain's CDR3 is CASSLDLGPTDTQYF. The CDR3 DNA follows: TGTGCCAGCAGCCTGGACCTGGGGCCCACAGATACGCAGTATTTT.

The chain combines TRBV5-1 with TRBJ1-1; D ambiguous. Germline CDR1 is SGHRS and CDR2 is YFSETQ. This CDR3 has 14 residues. Trimming removed 6 bases from V and 3 bases from J, with 15 bases in between. CDR3: CASIPDPGDTEAFF. As DNA, the CDR3 is TGCGCCAGCATCCCGGACCCCGGGGACACTGAAGCTTTCTTT.

The V call is TRBV11-3, the J call TRBJ1-2; 8 bases map to TRBD1. The CDR3 extends over 15 amino acids. The V gene end was trimmed by 4 bases and the J gene end by 8 bases; junction bases not matched to a gene: 12. CDR1 is SGHNT and CDR2 is YENEEA in the germline V gene. CDR3 bases: TGTGCCAGCAGCTCAGACAGGGGAAGGGGGCGCGGCTACACCTTC. Translated, it gives CASSSDRGRGRGYTF.

The chain uses TRBV7-9 and TRBJ1-1; D possibly corresponds to TRBD1 (6 bases). Germline values: CDR1 SEHNR, CDR2 FQNEAQ (reference sequence). CDR3 size: 11 residues. V lost 3 bases, J lost 9 bases, and 8 bases lay in between. CDR3: CASSLRGKAFF. The CDR3 coding sequence is TGTGCCAGCAGCTTGAGGGGGAAAGCTTTCTTT. Using reference TRBV7-9 and TRBJ1-1 for the parts outside the CDR3, the full variable domain is DTGVSQNPRHKITKRGQNVTFRCDPISEHNRLYWYRQTLGQGPEFLTYFQNEAQLEKSRLLSDRFSAERPKGSFSTLEIQRTEQGDSAMYLCASSLRGKAFFGQGTRLTVV.